This TCR beta chain was sequenced for a study of blood T cell repertoires in COVID-19. Participants were aged about 18 to 100 years from about two dozen US areas. How the authors handled the data: Reference gene primer amplification in the assay estimated nucleated cell counts. Only in-frame clones appear in the TCRdb table, and some are missing; sequencing was by immunoSEQ multiplex PCR. V, J and clone size derive from that table, while D and trimming were established from the DNA sequence. In the table there are 210,000 or so clones, under 90% of which are singletons. CDR3 length: 14 amino acids. J was trimmed by 11 bases and V by 5 bases; bases with no gene match: 14. Germline V gives CDR1 MNHEY, CDR2 SMNVEV (reference sequence).

The sample consisted of PBMCs or T cells enriched from blood (not recorded which). This sequence was found in a woman in her fifties or sixties who had been exposed to COVID-19. The chain has TRBV27 and TRBJ1-1, with 7 bases identical to TRBD1. In nucleotides, the CDR3 is TGTGCCAGCAGTCCTATGACAGGGCCCCGTGGGGCTTTCTTT. Translating gives CASSPMTGPRGAFF.